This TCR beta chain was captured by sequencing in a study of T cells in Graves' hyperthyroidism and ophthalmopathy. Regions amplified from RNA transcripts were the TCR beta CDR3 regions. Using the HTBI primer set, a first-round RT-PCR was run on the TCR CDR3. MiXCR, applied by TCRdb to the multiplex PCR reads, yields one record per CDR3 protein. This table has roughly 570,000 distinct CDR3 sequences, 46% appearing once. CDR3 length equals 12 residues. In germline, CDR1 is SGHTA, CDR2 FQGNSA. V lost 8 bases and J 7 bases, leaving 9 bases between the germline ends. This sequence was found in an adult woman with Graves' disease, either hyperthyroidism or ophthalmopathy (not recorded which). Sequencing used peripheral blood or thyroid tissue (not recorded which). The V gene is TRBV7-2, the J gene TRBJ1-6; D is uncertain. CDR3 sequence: CASEKGNSPLHF. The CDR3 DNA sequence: TGTGCCAGCGAAAAGGGCAATTCACCCCTCCACTTT.